These 18 T cell receptor beta chains originate from one sample sequenced in a study of blood T cell repertoires in COVID-19 (dated by TCRdb to 2018 to 2020). The method behind the library was the immunoSEQ multiplex PCR assay. In TCRdb, the immuneACCESS table is reduced to in-frame sequences with V and J assigned. These tables do not hold every clone; where another copy was compared, an unresolved V gene accounts for under half, and the others remain unexplained. The sample table lists tens of thousands of clones, around 85% of them with a count of one. The top ten clones comprise more than 2% of the sample. The specimen sequenced was peripheral blood. The receptors were gathered from a man aged 50-59 years with acute or convalescent COVID-19.

The chain has TRBV9 and TRBJ2-7; 10 bases fit TRBD2. V was pared by 7 bases and J by 4 bases, with 8 bases of the junction left unmatched. Germline V lookup: CDR1 SGDLS, CDR2 YYNGEE. The CDR3 runs to 14 residues. In DNA form, the CDR3 reads TGTGCCAGCGCCCCTAGCGGGAGTTCTTACGAGCAGTACTTC. This gives the protein CASAPSGSSYEQYF.

In its sample, this clone was seen once. This chain uses TRBV30 with TRBJ2-1; 7 nucleotides line up with TRBD2. This CDR3 has 16 residues. The J segment lost 0 bases and the V segment lost 1 base, leaving 6 bases of the junction unmatched. Germline V gene sequence: CDR1 GTSNPN, CDR2 SVGIG (reference sequence). The CDR3 sequence: CAWSGGGIYSYNEQFF. DNA of the CDR3: TGTGCCTGGAGTGGGGGGGGGATATACTCCTACAATGAGCAGTTCTTC.

V and J are TRBV14 and TRBJ1-1; no definite D call. Germline CDR1 SGHDN, CDR2 FVKESK. Trimming stripped 0 bases from V and 7 bases from J, with 9 bases between. This CDR3 comprises 13 residues. CDR3 sequence (DNA): TGTGCCAGCAGCCAAGATTGGGAGAATGAAGCTTTCTTT. Translating it yields CASSQDWENEAFF. The whole variable domain, remainder taken from reference TRBV14 and TRBJ1-1, is EAGVTQFPSHSVIEKGQTVTLRCDPISGHDNLYWYRRVMGKEIKFLLHFVKESKQDESGMPNNRFLAERTGGTYSTLKVQPAELEDSGVYFCASSQDWENEAFFGQGTRLTVV.

In nucleotides, the CDR3 is TGTGCCAGCAGCTTAATTTCTACCGGTGGGCACGAGCAGTACTTC. This codes for CASSLISTGGHEQYF. The J gene is TRBJ2-7, the V gene TRBV7-3; D remains ambiguous. The germline V and J ends were trimmed by 1 base and 5 bases, with 15 bases remaining between them. The CDR3 length is 15 residues. Germline V lookup: CDR1 SGHTA, CDR2 FQGTGA. Full variable domain (rest looked up from reference TRBV7-3 and TRBJ2-7): GAGVSQTPSNKVTEKGKYVELRCDPISGHTALYWYRQSLGQGPEFLIYFQGTGAADDSGLPNDRFFAVRPEGSVSTLKIQRTERGDSAVYLCASSLISTGGHEQYFGPGTRLTVT.

The chain employs TRBV29-1 and TRBJ2-5; 10 positions agree with TRBD1. The trim removed 3 bases at V and 2 bases at J, leaving 0 bases unmatched. The germline V gene has CDR1 SQVTM and CDR2 ANQGSEA. CDR3 length: 13 amino acids. As DNA, the CDR3 is TGCAGCGTTGAGGACAGGGGGCAAGAGACCCAGTACTTC. Translation: CSVEDRGQETQYF.

J is TRBJ2-1 and V is TRBV6-5, with 10 bases fitting TRBD1. Losses at the gene ends were 6 bases for V and 9 bases for J; bases not matched to a gene: 8. The CDR3 length is 14 residues. The germline gives CDR1 MNHEY, CDR2 SVGAGI. Here the CDR3 DNA reads TGTGCCAGCAGAGGGACAGGGGATAGAGGTGAGCAGTTCTTC. It translates to CASRGTGDRGEQFF.

This chain joins TRBV11-2 and TRBJ1-6, with D unresolved. This CDR3 is 15 amino acids long. Trimming took off 5 bases at V and 7 bases at J, with 15 bases between the two ends. Germline V gene data show CDR1 as SGHAT and CDR2 as FQNNGV. This chain's CDR3 is CASSPMPGSNSPLHF. Here the CDR3 DNA reads TGTGCCAGCAGCCCCATGCCCGGGTCGAATTCACCCCTCCACTTT.

In this sample, this clone turned up once. The V gene is TRBV6-5, the J gene TRBJ1-5, with 8 positions matching TRBD1. The germline gives CDR1 MNHEY, CDR2 SVGAGI. Unmatched junction bases numbered 4, after V lost 2 bases and J lost 7 bases. This CDR3 is built from 14 residues. The CDR3 loop is CASSYDGQGQPQHF. In DNA form, the CDR3 reads TGTGCCAGCAGTTACGATGGACAGGGCCAGCCCCAGCATTTT.

This clone was counted a few times. V is TRBV25-1 and J is TRBJ2-3, with TRBD2 matching over 9 bases. V shed 3 bases and J 5 bases; nucleotides not matched to a gene: 9. The CDR3 contains 16 residues. Germline CDR1 MGHDK, CDR2 SYGVNS. In DNA form, the CDR3 reads TGTGCCAGCAGTGAGGGGGCGGGAGGGCCCGGAGATACGCAGTATTTT. As protein: CASSEGAGGPGDTQYF.

The rearrangement links TRBV5-6 to TRBJ2-1, with no clear D. The CDR3 consists of 12 residues. Trimming pared 0 bases from V and 9 bases from J, leaving 7 bases between. Germline values: CDR1 SGHDT, CDR2 YYEEEE. The CDR3, as DNA: TGTGCCAGCAGCTTGGTAGTTACTGAGCAGTTCTTC. Translation gives CASSLVVTEQFF. Filled out from reference TRBV5-6 and TRBJ2-1, the complete variable domain reads DAGVTQSPTHLIKTRGQQVTLRCSPKSGHDTVSWYQQALGQGPQFIFQYYEEEERQRGNFPDRFSGHQFPNYSSELNVNALLLGDSALYLCASSLVVTEQFFGPGTRLTVL.

This clone appeared a few times. The chain recombines TRBV30 with TRBJ1-5; 8 bases agree with TRBD1. Losses at the gene ends were 2 bases for V and 1 base for J; bases not matched to a gene: 7. CDR1 GTSNPN and CDR2 SVGIG come from the germline V gene (reference sequence). The CDR3 is made up of 16 amino acids. CDR3 region: CAWSPRRTGSNQPQHF. In DNA form, the CDR3 reads TGTGCCTGGAGTCCTAGAAGGACAGGGAGCAATCAGCCCCAGCATTTT.

This sequence joins TRBV30 and TRBJ1-5; 7 nucleotides agree with TRBD1. Germline V gene sequence: CDR1 GTSNPN, CDR2 SVGIG (reference sequence). With V trimmed by 5 bases and J by 3 bases, 1 base remained unmatched. This CDR3 is 12 amino acids long. CDR3 residues: CAWGTDNQPQHF. CDR3 DNA sequence: TGTGCCTGGGGGACAGACAATCAGCCCCAGCATTTT.

The rearrangement joins TRBV18 to TRBJ2-3; TRBD2 matches 9 bases. J lost 4 bases, V lost 0 bases, and 5 bases had no gene match. Looked up from germline, CDR1 is KGHSH and CDR2 is LQKENI. The CDR3 is made up of 16 amino acids. The CDR3 reads CASSPPAAGGADTQYF. In DNA form, the CDR3 reads TGTGCCAGCTCACCACCGGCGGCGGGAGGGGCAGATACGCAGTATTTT.

The J gene is TRBJ2-1, the V gene TRBV3-1 (or the pseudogene TRBV3-2); D may be TRBD2 (5 bases). CDR1 and CDR2 (germline): LGHDT, YNNKEL (reference sequence). V lost 4 bases and J 2 bases, leaving 15 bases between the germline ends. This CDR3 region has 16 residues. In DNA, the CDR3 is TGTGCCAGCAGCCGGCTGCCAGCTAGCCCCTACAATGAGCAGTTCTTC. Its protein is CASSRLPASPYNEQFF.

The rearrangement uses TRBV7-9 and TRBJ2-2; weak D call: TRBD2 (6 bases). Germline CDR1 SEHNR, CDR2 FQNEAQ (reference sequence). V gave up 11 bases and J gave up 3 bases, with 13 bases separating them. This CDR3 is 13 amino acids long. The CDR3 DNA is TGTGCCGCGGAGGGGCTGGACACCGGGGAGCTGTTTTTT. Its translation: CAAEGLDTGELFF.

The chain has TRBV5-1 and TRBJ1-6; D is undetermined. The CDR3 is made up of 14 amino acids. Trimming pared 5 bases from V and 7 bases from J, leaving 13 bases between. The V gene's germline CDR1 is SGHRS and CDR2 YFSETQ. CDR3 DNA sequence: TGCGCCAGCAGATTAACTTCGGGGAATTCACCCCTCCACTTT. Translation gives CASRLTSGNSPLHF.

The V gene is TRBV5-5, the J gene TRBJ2-7, with 8 bases matching TRBD1. Germline values: CDR1 SGHKS, CDR2 YYEKEE (reference sequence). With V trimmed by 4 bases and J by 3 bases, 6 bases remained unmatched. The CDR3 is 14 residues long. The CDR3 sequence: CASSVGQANYEQYF. In DNA, the CDR3 is TGTGCCAGCAGCGTGGGACAGGCTAACTACGAGCAGTACTTC.

J is TRBJ1-1 and V is TRBV6-5; 7 bases match TRBD1. With V trimmed by 0 bases and J by 3 bases, 1 base remained unmatched. The CDR3 is 14 residues long. Per the germline V gene, CDR1 is MNHEY and CDR2 is SVGAGI. CDR3 DNA sequence: TGTGCCAGCAGTTACTCGACAGGGTACACTGAAGCTTTCTTT. Protein: CASSYSTGYTEAFF.